The clone carrying this TCR beta chain showed up just a few times. What it binds is unknown. These data belong to a study of regulatory T cells in long-lasting Graves disease. General study findings and limits: TRBV28, TRBJ1-2 and TRBJ2-5 emerged as the favored segments in persistent disease.

The authors built TCR beta libraries using iRepertoire HTBI primers and Arm-PCR of CDR3 regions. TCRdb re-called the multiplex PCR reads through MiXCR, storing one row per CDR3 protein. The sample contains 400,000 to 550,000 distinct CDR3 sequences, roughly 17% of which appear only once. Time point meaning: newly diagnosed GD, antithyroid drugs for less than 3 months. PBMC RNA served as the TCR library source. The CDR3 covers 15 residues. Germline V gene sequence: CDR1 MDHEN, CDR2 SYDVKM. V was cut by 6 bases and J by 3 bases, with 18 bases left in between. These data were also filed under a second study, of T cells in Graves' hyperthyroidism and ophthalmopathy.

Sequencing used peripheral blood mononuclear cells (PBMCs), obtained at new diagnosis, from a patient treated with antithyroid drugs. This TCR derives from a woman under 30 with Graves disease. The chain has TRBV28 and TRBJ2-7, with a possible D match to TRBD2 (6 bases). The DNA of the CDR3 is TGTGCCAGCAGCTCCCCGACGGGACTGCGCTACGAGCAGTACTTC. Translating gives CASSSPTGLRYEQYF.